This T cell receptor (beta chain) derives from a study of blood T cells in healthy people across ages (dated by TCRdb to about 2015). Some background on the complete study: Template switching captured roughly one uniquely barcoded TCR beta cDNA molecule per two T cells in model experiments. Using deep sequencing normalized with unique cDNA molecular identifiers, the study measured how TCR beta repertoire diversity changes with age. Donors were grouped into four age groups: young (average about 15 years), middle-aged (over 35), aged (around 62) and long-lived (just over 80). To avoid experimental bias, donors of different ages were randomly spread across the sequencing lanes. Two additional independent replicas of 1 million unique cDNA reads from the same blood draw were analyzed for two donors (one aged 18 to 30 and one aged 80 or older).

On the study overall, not on this receptor specifically: Compared with the aged group, more naive CD4+ T cells, fewer expanded clones and increased TCR diversity were shown by the long-lived group, suggesting age selection. The percentage of naive T cells measured by flow cytometry correlated strongly with observed TCR beta diversity. As age increased, observed TCR beta diversity per million T cells dropped in a roughly linear way, and a significant reduction was already evident by age 40. Because the CMV infection status of the donors was unknown, age-related changes in expanded clonotypes may potentially have been confounded. Estimates of total diversity from one million sequenced T cells were regarded as lower bounds and underestimates. Bulk unsorted PBMC profiling prevented conclusive comparison of naive and antigen-experienced compartments.

Donors were around 37 systemically healthy Caucasian individuals from Russia aged roughly 6 to 95 years. Each donor gave 8 to 10 milliliters of peripheral blood, collected into EDTA-treated Vacutainer tubes. Ficoll-Paque density-gradient centrifugation was used to isolate PBMCs, with at least 6.5 million per sample. Total RNA was extracted from PBMCs with Trizol reagent, with at least 5 micrograms obtained per sample. Naive CD45RAhigh/CD27high T cell percentages were measured by flow cytometry on a PBMC aliquot from every donor. The CDR3 runs 16 residues from the cysteine to the phenylalanine. Solely the CDR3 DNA is kept, with 48 bases framed from the first base. Via the germline V gene, CDR1 is MGHRA and CDR2 YSYEKL. V and J are truncated by 0 bases and 2 bases respectively, leaving an intervening sequence of 14 bases. This clonotype was observed a handful of times. Its cognate antigen has yet to be identified. Base quality data are lacking; no much larger clone is found one base away.

Libraries were prepared through 5' RACE. The instrument was an Illumina HiSeq 2500. A second PCR of 7 to 11 cycles was run with a J-beta primer mix and a sample-barcoded 5' primer. Each TCR beta cDNA molecule received a unique molecular identifier from a template-switch 5' adaptor carrying 12 random nucleotides. Each sample yielded at least 3 million CDR3-containing paired-end reads. The Mint cDNA synthesis kit, primed by a TRBC-specific oligonucleotide, was used to synthesize first-strand cDNA from all RNA. Following uracil-DNA glycosylase treatment, all cDNA underwent a first 18-cycle PCR with the universal primers M1SS and BC2_uni_R. As for the original processing: For normalization, 1 million high-quality reads, each with a distinct molecular identifier, were randomly selected from each sample. Instead of being binned into consensus sequences, reads that shared molecular identifiers were thrown out. MiTCR, with a Q25 quality threshold and the strictest error-elimination algorithm, was used for CDR3 identification, clonotype clustering and error correction. A nonparametric unseen species model with Euler transformation was used to estimate a lower bound on total TCR beta diversity. TCRdb cleaned the public reads at Q25 with fastp, built clones with MiXCR and kept in-frame beta chains. Each CDR3 protein appears once, grouped with its most common genes and DNA. These V and J calls are TCRdb output, not the study's own analysis. Present in this sample are 1.5 million to 2 million distinct CDR3 sequences, 28% of which were seen just once. 7.7% of the sample goes to the ten largest clones.

Here the chain combines TRBV4-1 and TRBJ2-7, with TRBD2 as a weak D call on 5 bases. The sequenced material came from blood. The sequence was obtained from a woman in her twenties or thirties in good health. This receptor has the CDR3 CASSQEATGNAYEQYF. The nucleotides are TGCGCCAGCAGCCAAGAGGCTACGGGGAACGCCTACGAGCAGTACTTC.